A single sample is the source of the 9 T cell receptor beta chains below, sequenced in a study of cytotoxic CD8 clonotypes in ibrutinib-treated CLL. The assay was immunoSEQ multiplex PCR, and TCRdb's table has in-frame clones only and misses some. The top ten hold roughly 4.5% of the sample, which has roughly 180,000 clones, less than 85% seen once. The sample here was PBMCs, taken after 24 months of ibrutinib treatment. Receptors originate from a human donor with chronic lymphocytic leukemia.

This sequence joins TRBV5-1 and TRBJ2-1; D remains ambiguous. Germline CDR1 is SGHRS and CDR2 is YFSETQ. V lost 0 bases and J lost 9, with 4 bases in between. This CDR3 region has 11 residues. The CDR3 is CASSLEIEQFF. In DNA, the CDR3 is TGCGCCAGCAGCTTGGAAATTGAGCAGTTCTTC.

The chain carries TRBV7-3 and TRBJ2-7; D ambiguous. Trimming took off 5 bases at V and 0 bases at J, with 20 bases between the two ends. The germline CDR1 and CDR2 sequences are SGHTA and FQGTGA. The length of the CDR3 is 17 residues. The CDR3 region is CASSLKTKRNSSYEQYF. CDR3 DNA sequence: TGTGCCAGCAGCCTAAAAACCAAAAGAAACAGCTCCTACGAGCAGTACTTC.

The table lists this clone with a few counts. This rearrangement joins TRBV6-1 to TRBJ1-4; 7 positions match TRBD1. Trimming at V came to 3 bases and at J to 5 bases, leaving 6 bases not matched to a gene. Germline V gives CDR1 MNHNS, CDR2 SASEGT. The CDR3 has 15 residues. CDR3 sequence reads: CASSESAGGNEKLFF. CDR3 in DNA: TGTGCCAGCAGTGAGTCAGCAGGGGGGAATGAAAAACTGTTTTTT.

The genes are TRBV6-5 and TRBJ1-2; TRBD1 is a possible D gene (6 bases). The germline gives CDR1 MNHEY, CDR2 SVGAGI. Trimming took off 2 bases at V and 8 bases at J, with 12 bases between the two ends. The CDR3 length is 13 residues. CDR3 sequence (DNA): TGTGCCAGCAGTTACGGGGGGGCGCGGGGCTACACCTTC. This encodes CASSYGGARGYTF.

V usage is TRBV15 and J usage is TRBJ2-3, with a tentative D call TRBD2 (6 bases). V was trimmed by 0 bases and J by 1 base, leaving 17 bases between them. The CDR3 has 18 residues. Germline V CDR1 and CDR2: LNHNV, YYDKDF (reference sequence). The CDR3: CATSRDGVASGGTDTQYF. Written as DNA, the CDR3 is TGTGCCACCAGCAGAGATGGAGTAGCGTCGGGAGGCACAGATACGCAGTATTTT.

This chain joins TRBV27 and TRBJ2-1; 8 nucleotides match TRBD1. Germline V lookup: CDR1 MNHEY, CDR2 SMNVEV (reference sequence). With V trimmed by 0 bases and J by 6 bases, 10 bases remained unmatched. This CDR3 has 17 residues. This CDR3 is CASSLSRSTGVGNEQFF. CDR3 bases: TGTGCCAGCAGTTTATCCCGTTCGACAGGGGTGGGCAATGAGCAGTTCTTC.

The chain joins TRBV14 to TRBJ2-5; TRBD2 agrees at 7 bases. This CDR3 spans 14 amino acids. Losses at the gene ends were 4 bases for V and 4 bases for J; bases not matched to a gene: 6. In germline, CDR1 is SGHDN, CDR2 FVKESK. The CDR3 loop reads CASSRRTRGETQYF. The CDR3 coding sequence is TGTGCCAGCAGCCGCAGGACTAGGGGAGAGACCCAGTACTTC.

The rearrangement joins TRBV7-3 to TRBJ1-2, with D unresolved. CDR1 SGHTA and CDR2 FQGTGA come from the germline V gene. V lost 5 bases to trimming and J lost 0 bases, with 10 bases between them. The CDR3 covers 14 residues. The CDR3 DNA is TGTGCCAGCAGCACGGGCGTTACTAACTATGGCTACACCTTC. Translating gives CASSTGVTNYGYTF.

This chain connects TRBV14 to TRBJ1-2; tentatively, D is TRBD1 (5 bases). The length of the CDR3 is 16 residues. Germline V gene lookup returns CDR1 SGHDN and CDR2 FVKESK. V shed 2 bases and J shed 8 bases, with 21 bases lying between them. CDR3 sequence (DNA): TGTGCCAGCAGCCAATCCCCCTGGGGGAGGGATCGGGGCTACACCTTC. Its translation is CASSQSPWGRDRGYTF.